The next 31 T cell receptor beta chains were all read from a single sample in a study of CD8 T cells in Susac syndrome (dated by TCRdb to the late 2010s). Libraries were built with the immunoSEQ multiplex PCR assay. RNA was extracted using the RNeasy kit, and about 0.45 to 1 ug of the RNA was reverse transcribed with random hexamers. TCRdb handled the public reads itself, with Q25 trimming in fastp and clone calling in MiXCR, and kept productive beta chains. Duplicate CDR3 protein sequences are folded into a single record with the most common DNA and genes. The sample table records 180,000 or so distinct CDR3 sequences; around 94% of these occur just once. The leading ten clones occupy more than 0.12% of the sample. Sequences were obtained from CD4+ T cells from PBMCs. These receptors were collected from a human donor in good health.

The V gene is TRBV29-1, the J gene TRBJ2-5; 10 nucleotides line up with TRBD2. V shed 6 bases, J shed 7 bases, and the junction held 5 bases outside the gene matches. The CDR3 contains 12 residues. Germline CDR1 SQVTM, CDR2 ANQGSEA. The CDR3 reads CSVTSGSGTQYF. CDR3 DNA: TGCAGCGTGACTAGCGGGTCGGGGACCCAGTACTTC.

This clonotype appeared once. The chain joins TRBV18 to TRBJ2-1, with 8 bases identical to TRBD2. V lost 2 bases and J lost 2; bases outside the gene matches: 5. The CDR3 is 16 amino acids. Germline lookup yields CDR1 KGHSH and CDR2 LQKENI. CDR3 protein: CASSPSGGRPYNEQFF. The CDR3 coding sequence is TGTGCCAGCTCACCATCGGGGGGGCGACCCTACAATGAGCAGTTCTTC. Full variable domain (missing parts from reference TRBV18 and TRBJ2-1): NAGVMQNPRHLVRRRGQEARLRCSPMKGHSHVYWYRQLPEEGLKFMVYLQKENIIDESGMPKERFSAEFPKEGPSILRIQQVVRGDSAAYFCASSPSGGRPYNEQFFGPGTRLTVL.

The V gene is TRBV30, the J gene TRBJ2-5; 8 bases fit TRBD1. The germline V gene encodes CDR1 GTSNPN and CDR2 SVGIG (reference sequence). V was pared by 8 bases and J by 9 bases, with 5 bases of the junction left unmatched. This CDR3 is 10 amino acids long. The CDR3 nucleotides are TGTGCCCTCGGGACAGGCCCCCAGTACTTC. Translating gives CALGTGPQYF.

This chain joins TRBV5-1 and TRBJ1-2, with D perhaps TRBD1 (5 bases). The CDR3 spans 15 residues. Germline CDR1 is SGHRS and CDR2 is YFSETQ. Trimming left V 0 bases short and J 4 bases short, with 13 bases between. CDR3 residues: CASSLGDSVFYGYTF. The CDR3 DNA follows: TGCGCCAGCAGCTTGGGAGACAGCGTATTCTATGGCTACACCTTC.

The chain has TRBV20-1 and TRBJ2-5; D is uncertain. Between the trimmed V and J ends, which lost 5 bases and 1 base, there was a span of 11 bases. This CDR3 region has 13 residues. Germline-derived CDR1 and CDR2 are DFQATT and SNEGSKA (reference sequence). CDR3 DNA sequence: TGCAGTGCTGACCGGGTATTCCAAGAGACCCAGTACTTC. Residues: CSADRVFQETQYF.

The CDR3 here is CASSQEVAAGPNSPLHF. DNA for the CDR3: TGTGCCAGCAGCCAAGAGGTAGCGGCAGGCCCTAATTCACCCCTCCACTTT. The V and J genes are TRBV4-2 and TRBJ1-6; no reliable D call. The CDR3 extends over 17 amino acids. Between the trimmed V and J ends, which lost 0 bases and 6 bases, there was a span of 15 bases. Germline CDR1 and CDR2: LGHNA and YNFKEQ.

This chain joins TRBV20-1 and TRBJ2-2; D possibly corresponds to TRBD2 (6 bases). This CDR3 contains 14 residues. Germline V gene sequence: CDR1 DFQATT, CDR2 SNEGSKA (reference sequence). Trimming cost V 3 bases and J 0 bases, with 8 bases left between them. Here the CDR3 reads CSASGGPNTGELFF. Written as DNA, the CDR3 is TGCAGTGCTAGCGGGGGTCCGAACACCGGGGAGCTGTTTTTT.

The V and J genes are TRBV15 and TRBJ2-5; tentative D call: TRBD1 (6 bases). The V and J ends lost 2 bases and 10 bases respectively, with 20 bases between them. CDR3 length: 15 residues. Germline V gives CDR1 LNHNV, CDR2 YYDKDF (reference sequence). In nucleotides, the CDR3 is TGTGCCACCAGCAGACCGACAGGAAATGCCCGGGACCAGTACTTC. It specifies CATSRPTGNARDQYF.

CDR3 sequence (DNA): TGTGCCAGCTCACCTCCCTCTGAGAACACTGAAGCTTTCTTT. Translating gives CASSPPSENTEAFF. The chain joins TRBV18 to TRBJ1-1; D unresolved. CDR3 size: 14 residues. Per the germline V gene, CDR1 is KGHSH and CDR2 is LQKENI. The V gene lost 3 bases and the J gene lost 1 base, with 9 bases spanning the gap.

The chain links TRBV7-2 to TRBJ2-1; D gene unclear. Germline V gene lookup returns CDR1 SGHTA and CDR2 FQGNSA. Trimming took 0 bases from V and 5 from J, leaving 8 bases between them. The CDR3 has 14 residues. Here the CDR3 reads CASSLARSNNEQFF. The DNA of the CDR3 is TGTGCCAGCAGCTTAGCGCGATCCAACAATGAGCAGTTCTTC.

CDR3 DNA sequence: TGTGCCAGTGATCCAGGCGAGTTTTCCTATAATTCACCCCTCCACTTT. The encoded protein is CASDPGEFSYNSPLHF. The genes are TRBV9 and TRBJ1-6; D uncertain. V was clipped by 8 bases and J by 1 base, with 16 bases between them. This CDR3 contains 16 residues. Germline V lookup: CDR1 SGDLS, CDR2 YYNGEE.

The genes are TRBV20-1 and TRBJ2-1, with 7 bases fitting TRBD2. The V gene end was trimmed by 3 bases and the J gene end by 1 base; junction bases not matched to a gene: 12. Germline assignment: CDR1 DFQATT and CDR2 SNEGSKA (reference sequence). CDR3 length: 17 amino acids. CDR3 DNA sequence: TGCAGTGCTAGCGATCCCGGGGGGACGGAATCCTACAATGAGCAGTTCTTC. Its translation is CSASDPGGTESYNEQFF.

The chain carries TRBV7-6 and TRBJ2-3; D might be TRBD1 (6 bases). Trimming removed 2 bases at V and 0 bases at J, with 9 bases between. The CDR3 length is 15 residues. Germline lookup yields CDR1 SGHVS and CDR2 FNYEAQ. Here the CDR3 DNA reads TGTGCCAGCAGCTTACTGGGACACAGCACAGATACGCAGTATTTT. Its translation: CASSLLGHSTDTQYF.

The gene calls are TRBV20-1 and TRBJ1-4; D is uncertain. Looked up from germline, CDR1 is DFQATT and CDR2 is SNEGSKA (reference sequence). The CDR3 has 15 residues. V was cut by 2 bases and J by 8 bases, with 18 bases left in between. The CDR3 protein is CSARPSGDLNEKLFF. CDR3 coding DNA: TGCAGTGCTAGACCCTCAGGTGATCTTAACGAAAAACTGTTTTTT.

In this sample, this clonotype turned up once. The chain recombines TRBV20-1 with TRBJ2-3, with 9 positions matching TRBD1. The CDR3 has 15 amino acids. Germline trimming cut 0 bases from V and 2 bases from J; bases unmatched to any gene: 3. Germline CDR1 DFQATT, CDR2 SNEGSKA (reference sequence). The CDR3 is CSARDQQGATDTQYF. The CDR3 DNA reads TGCAGTGCTAGAGACCAACAGGGGGCCACAGATACGCAGTATTTT.

The genes are TRBV4-3 and TRBJ2-1; D unresolved. Germline V lookup: CDR1 LGHNA, CDR2 YSLEER. The CDR3 has 12 residues. Trimming cost V 3 bases and J 8 bases, with 8 bases left between them. The CDR3 nucleotides are TGCGCCAGCAGCCATCTTGGGGATGAGCAGTTCTTC. Translating gives CASSHLGDEQFF.

V is TRBV29-1 and J is TRBJ1-2, with TRBD1 identical over 10 bases. V lost 4 bases to trimming and J lost 8 bases; unmatched junction nucleotides: 1. This CDR3 is built from 11 residues. Germline V gene data show CDR1 as SQVTM and CDR2 as ANQGSEA. The CDR3 DNA is TGCAGCGTTGGGACAGGGGGAGGCTACACCTTC. This encodes CSVGTGGGYTF. The variable domain in full, with the rest retrieved from reference TRBV29-1 and TRBJ1-2, is SAVISQKPSRDICQRGTSLTIQCQVDSQVTMMFWYRQQPGQSLTLIATANQGSEATYESGFVIDKFPISRPNLTFSTLTVSNMSPEDSSIYLCSVGTGGGYTFGSGTRLTVV.

The rearrangement uses TRBV5-1 and TRBJ2-3, with 10 bases matching TRBD1. The CDR3 sequence is 14 residues long. Germline CDR1 reads SGHRS; CDR2 reads YFSETQ. The ends lost 4 bases at V and 5 bases at J; junction bases unmatched: 4. The CDR3 DNA reads as TGCGCCAGCAGCCTACGGACAGGGGGAGATACGCAGTATTTT. Protein sequence: CASSLRTGGDTQYF.

This rearrangement joins TRBV15 to TRBJ2-1, with 12 bases aligning to TRBD2. The J segment lost 2 bases and the V segment lost 7 bases, leaving 9 bases of the junction unmatched. CDR3 length equals 17 residues. The germline gives CDR1 LNHNV, CDR2 YYDKDF (reference sequence). The CDR3 loop is CATTPSGGASAYNEQFF. CDR3 DNA: TGTGCCACCACGCCTAGCGGGGGGGCCTCGGCCTACAATGAGCAGTTCTTC.

The chain recombines TRBV6-5 with TRBJ2-5; the D gene is possibly TRBD1 (6 bases). The CDR3 has 13 amino acids. Germline CDR1 is MNHEY and CDR2 is SVGAGI. Trimming took off 6 bases at V and 7 bases at J, with 15 bases between the two ends. The CDR3 sequence is CASSAVGTLTQYF. The CDR3 bases are TGTGCCAGCAGCGCTGTCGGGACACTGACCCAGTACTTC.

V and J are TRBV3-1 and TRBJ1-1; 8 bases fit TRBD1. Per the germline V gene, CDR1 is LGHDT and CDR2 is YNNKEL (reference sequence). V dropped 5 bases and J dropped 1; count of bases not matched to a gene: 6. The CDR3 runs to 15 residues. CDR3 DNA sequence: TGTGCCAGCAGCGACGGGACAGGTTCGAACACTGAAGCTTTCTTT. Protein sequence: CASSDGTGSNTEAFF.

The chain combines TRBV27 with TRBJ2-7; D gene uncertain. Per the germline V gene, CDR1 is MNHEY and CDR2 is SMNVEV (reference sequence). The germline V and J ends were trimmed by 5 bases and 1 base, with 9 bases remaining between them. There are 13 residues in the CDR3. The DNA for the CDR3 is TGTGCCAGCAGTGGGCACCCGTCCTACGAGCAGTACTTC. Translation gives CASSGHPSYEQYF.

The chain employs TRBV6-2 or TRBV6-3 and TRBJ1-2, with 9 bases that match TRBD1. V dropped 5 bases and J dropped 6; count of bases not matched to a gene: 7. Germline lookup yields CDR1 MNHEY and CDR2 SVGEGT. This CDR3 is built from 14 residues. The CDR3 DNA reads as TGTGCCAGCAGTCGCCGGGACAGGGTGAATGGCTACACCTTC. Protein: CASSRRDRVNGYTF.

In nucleotides, the CDR3 is TGCGCCAGCAGCTTGGAAGACTTCAGCACAGATACGCAGTATTTT. This sequence encodes CASSLEDFSTDTQYF. V and J are TRBV5-1 and TRBJ2-3; D gene ambiguous. V lost 0 bases and J lost 0, with 8 bases in between. The germline CDR1 and CDR2 sequences are SGHRS and YFSETQ. The CDR3 is 15 residues long.

This chain uses TRBV29-1 with TRBJ1-2, with 7 bases lining up with TRBD1. The germline V gene has CDR1 SQVTM and CDR2 ANQGSEA. This CDR3 region has 12 residues. J was trimmed by 1 base and V by 7 bases; bases with no gene match: 3. The CDR3, as DNA: TGCAGCGGGGGACAGTTTAACTATGGCTACACCTTC. Translation gives CSGGQFNYGYTF.

V and J are TRBV3-1 and TRBJ2-2; D is unclear. The length of the CDR3 is 12 residues. The germline V gene encodes CDR1 LGHDT and CDR2 YNNKEL (reference sequence). V shed 1 base and J shed 7 bases, with 4 bases lying between them. DNA for the CDR3: TGTGCCAGCAGCCAAGGGGGCGGGGAGCTGTTTTTT. Amino acid sequence: CASSQGGGELFF.

The J gene is TRBJ2-7, the V gene TRBV28; possibly TRBD1 for D (6 bases). CDR3 size: 18 residues. Germline V lookup: CDR1 MDHEN, CDR2 SYDVKM. Trimming removed 2 bases at V and 3 bases at J, with 23 bases between. CDR3 amino acids: CASSLLTGLQGRNYEQYF. In DNA form, the CDR3 reads TGTGCCAGCAGTTTACTAACTGGGCTACAGGGTAGAAACTACGAGCAGTACTTC.

The chain recombines TRBV15 with TRBJ2-1, with 9 bases that match TRBD1. Trimming removed 1 base from V and 8 bases from J; junction bases left unmatched: 9. The CDR3 spans 16 residues. Germline V CDR1 and CDR2: LNHNV, YYDKDF (reference sequence). The CDR3 bases are TGTGCCACCAGCAGAGCGCCGGGACAGGGTATGGATGAGCAGTTCTTC. Translation: CATSRAPGQGMDEQFF.

The V gene is TRBV12-3 or TRBV12-4, the J gene TRBJ2-7, with 10 nucleotides matching TRBD2. Trimming at V came to 3 bases and at J to 12 bases, leaving 5 bases not matched to a gene. The CDR3 runs to 12 residues. In nucleotides, the CDR3 is TGTGCCAGCAGTTTCTCGGGACTAGCGCTGTACTTC. This encodes CASSFSGLALYF.

The chain links TRBV20-1 to TRBJ2-5; TRBD1 matches 8 bases. Germline-derived CDR1 and CDR2 are DFQATT and SNEGSKA (reference sequence). V gave up 0 bases and J gave up 5 bases; unmatched junction bases: 8. CDR3 length: 15 amino acids. The CDR3 here is CSARDPGRGQETQYF. DNA of the CDR3: TGCAGTGCTAGAGATCCAGGCAGGGGGCAGGAGACCCAGTACTTC.

In DNA, the CDR3 is TGCAGTGCTAGTTCTGTGGCGGGATCCTACGAGCAGTACTTC. It translates to CSASSVAGSYEQYF. The chain joins TRBV20-1 to TRBJ2-7, with TRBD2 as a possible D gene (6 bases). Germline loops: CDR1 DFQATT, CDR2 SNEGSKA (reference sequence). Trimming cost V 3 bases and J 1 base, with 13 bases left between them. This CDR3 spans 14 amino acids.